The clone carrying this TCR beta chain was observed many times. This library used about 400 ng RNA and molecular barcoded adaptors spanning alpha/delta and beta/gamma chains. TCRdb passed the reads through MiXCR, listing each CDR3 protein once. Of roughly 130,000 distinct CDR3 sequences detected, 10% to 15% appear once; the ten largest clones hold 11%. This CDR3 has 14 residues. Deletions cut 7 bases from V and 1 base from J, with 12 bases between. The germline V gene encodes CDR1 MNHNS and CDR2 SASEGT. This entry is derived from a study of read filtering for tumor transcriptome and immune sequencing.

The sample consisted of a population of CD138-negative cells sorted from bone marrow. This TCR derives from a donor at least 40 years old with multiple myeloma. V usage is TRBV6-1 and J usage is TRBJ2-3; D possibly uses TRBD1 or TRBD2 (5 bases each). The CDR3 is CASIRGGGTDTQYF. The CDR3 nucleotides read TGTGCCAGCATTCGTGGGGGAGGCACAGATACGCAGTATTTT.